The T cell receptor (beta chain) under discussion was sequenced for a study of T cell responses to AZD1222 COVID-19 vaccine. Sequenced by immunoSEQ multiplex PCR; TCRdb stores in-frame clones only, minus some. This sample has approximately 130,000 clones; over 90% occur once, and the top ten carry about 0.91%. Germline loops: CDR1 MGHDK, CDR2 SYGVNS. V was cut by 5 bases and J by 3 bases, with 10 bases left in between. This CDR3 comprises 13 residues. The chain joins TRBV25-1 to TRBJ1-2, with D perhaps TRBD1 (5 bases). This receptor was identified in an adult in good health. Sequencing was performed on peripheral blood, taken on day 0 of AZD1222 vaccination. The CDR3 nucleotides read TGTGCCAGCAGTATTACAGGAGACTATGGCTACACCTTC. The encoded protein is CASSITGDYGYTF.